This T cell receptor beta chain was sequenced during a study of breast tumors, draining lymph nodes, adjacent tissues (dated by TCRdb to the mid-2010s). Looking at the study overall: Breast cancer patients provided tumor, adjacent nontumor tissue and axillary lymph nodes, and the study compared the TCR beta repertoires across these three sources. The study was designed to assess the relationships and possible T-cell exchange between tumor, surrounding tissue and draining lymph node repertoires in human breast cancer. The investigation overall reported the following: T-cell repertoire diversity in tumors was found to be lower than in lymph nodes but higher than in nontumor tissue, and preferential V and J gene usage was observed. The data were considered consistent with the idea that most tumor T cells come from the lymph node and then expand in tumor tissue. The study presented the conclusion that tumor T cells originate in lymph nodes as consistent with a hypothesis, not as something directly demonstrated. Tumor and nontumor tissue repertoires were found to be significantly more similar in luminal-like than in basal-like breast cancer.

Lymph node samples were obtained from the axillary draining lymph nodes of breast cancer patients. This clonotype was picked up many times. Its antigen is still unknown. No base quality values were provided; no much bigger clone lies one nucleotide off. V loses 4 bases, J loses 11 bases, and the germline ends lie 21 bases apart. The germline V gene encodes CDR1 DFQATT and CDR2 SNEGSKA (reference sequence). There are 14 amino acids in the CDR3, from cysteine to phenylalanine inclusive. Only the CDR3 DNA is retained, 42 bases long and in frame from the first base. The listed sequencing device is Illumina HiSeq 2000. TCR beta chain libraries were generated by multiplex PCR amplification. High-throughput sequencing was used to analyze the amplified TCR beta chain products. TCRdb ran its own pipeline on the public reads, namely fastp trimming at Q25 and MiXCR clone calling, and kept in-frame beta chains. Rows are combined by CDR3 protein, so each entry shows the most common genes and DNA. Present in this sample are about 200,000 distinct CDR3 sequences, roughly 31% of which were seen just once. Around 4.4% of the sample lies in the top ten.

The rearranged segments are TRBV20-1 and TRBJ1-5; the D gene is perhaps TRBD1, from 6 matching bases. Input material: axillary lymph node tissue. The sequence was obtained from a female donor with breast cancer. Some clones in this sample may be carry-over from other donors' samples. The CDR3 sequence is CSAIQDSYVASQHF. The nucleotide sequence reads TGCAGTGCTATTCAGGACAGTTACGTTGCGTCCCAGCATTTT.